What follows are 29 T cell receptor beta chains derived from one specimen sequenced in a study of early stage breast cancer tumors (dated by TCRdb to the late 2010s). Libraries were made using the immunoSEQ multiplex PCR assay. Held by TCRdb, this immuneACCESS table contains in-frame sequences only and omits some clones. Under half of the omission traces to an unresolved V gene where checked; the cause of the rest is unknown. Here the sample has approximately 39,000 clones; 70% to 80% occur a single time. The ten largest clones represent over 6% of the sample. The sample was blood. Receptor source: a person in their 60s with breast cancer.

The genes are TRBV28 and TRBJ1-5; a weak D match, TRBD1 (6 bases). The V end was cut by 8 bases, the J end by 7 bases, with 18 bases between. Looked up from germline, CDR1 is MDHEN and CDR2 is SYDVKM. CDR3 size: 14 residues. In DNA, the CDR3 is TGTGCCAGCGGGGAAGGGGGGCTACAGCAGCCCCAGCATTTT. As protein: CASGEGGLQQPQHF. Combining the CDR3 with reference TRBV28 and TRBJ1-5 gives the whole variable domain DVKVTQSSRYLVKRTGEKVFLECVQDMDHENMFWYRQDPGLGLRLIYFSYDVKMKEKGDIPEGYSVSREKKERFSLILESASTNQTSMYLCASGEGGLQQPQHFGDGTRLSIL.

The chain couples TRBV7-8 to TRBJ2-1, with TRBD1 as a possible D gene (5 bases). This CDR3 comprises 15 residues. V was cut by 4 bases and J by 1 base, with 11 bases left in between. Germline V lookup: CDR1 SGHVS, CDR2 FQNEAQ. The CDR3 protein is CASSYSRTSYNEQFF. In DNA, the CDR3 is TGTGCCAGCAGCTACTCGCGGACATCCTACAATGAGCAGTTCTTC.

The chain uses TRBV18 and TRBJ1-2; no reliable D call. Germline V gene sequence: CDR1 KGHSH, CDR2 LQKENI. The CDR3 is made up of 16 amino acids. Trimming cost V 0 bases and J 4 bases, with 15 bases left between them. The CDR3 loop reads CASSPPYTGLGYGYTF. Written as DNA, the CDR3 is TGTGCCAGCTCACCACCCTACACGGGTTTGGGCTATGGCTACACCTTC.

The CDR3 DNA is TGTGCCACCGTCCTATATAGCAATCAGCCCCAGCATTTT. This translates into CATVLYSNQPQHF. V is TRBV6-6 and J is TRBJ1-5; D is undetermined. The CDR3 sequence is 13 residues long. CDR1 is MNHNY and CDR2 is SVGAGI in the germline V gene (reference sequence). V was trimmed by 10 bases and J by 0 bases, leaving 10 bases between them.

The chain links TRBV19 to TRBJ1-5; the D gene is possibly TRBD1 (6 bases). The V gene lost 2 bases and the J gene lost 5 bases, with 13 bases spanning the gap. The CDR3 consists of 15 residues. Germline values: CDR1 LNHDA, CDR2 SQIVND (reference sequence). CDR3 bases: TGTGCCAGTAGTATATTACAGGGTAGGGATCAGCCCCAGCATTTT. It yields the protein CASSILQGRDQPQHF.

The J gene is TRBJ1-3, the V gene TRBV19; 11 bases fit TRBD1. V lost 6 bases and J lost 5; bases outside the gene matches: 6. The CDR3 is 15 residues long. From germline, CDR1 is LNHDA and CDR2 SQIVND (reference sequence). CDR3 protein: CASRRGQGARNTIYF. The CDR3 coding sequence is TGTGCCAGTAGACGTGGACAGGGGGCTCGAAACACCATATATTTT. The full variable domain, in which reference TRBV19 and TRBJ1-3 provide the parts outside the CDR3, is DGGITQSPKYLFRKEGQNVTLSCEQNLNHDAMYWYRQDPGQGLRLIYYSQIVNDFQKGDIAEGYSVSREKKESFPLTVTSAQKNPTAFYLCASRRGQGARNTIYFGEGSWLTVV.

The V call is TRBV27, the J call TRBJ1-2; D ambiguous. The CDR3 consists of 13 residues. CDR1 and CDR2 from the germline V gene are MNHEY and SMNVEV (reference sequence). V was pared by 5 bases and J by 8 bases, with 15 bases between. The CDR3 reads CASSPNGIGGYTF. For the CDR3, the DNA is TGTGCCAGCAGTCCGAACGGGATCGGGGGCTACACCTTC.

This clone was observed a handful of times. The rearrangement joins TRBV7-9 to TRBJ2-7, with 8 bases identical to TRBD2. Germline loops: CDR1 SEHNR, CDR2 FQNEAQ (reference sequence). The CDR3 has 15 residues. The V and J ends lost 1 base and 4 bases, in that order; junction bases with no gene match: 6. The CDR3 nucleotides read TGTGCCAGCAGCTTAGGGGTAGCGGGGCCTTACGAGCAGTACTTC. Its translation is CASSLGVAGPYEQYF.

This clone came up a few times. The chain recombines TRBV7-9 with TRBJ2-3; D gene unclear. The CDR3 extends over 15 amino acids. V lost 3 bases and J lost 3, with 13 bases in between. Looked up from germline, CDR1 is SEHNR and CDR2 is FQNEAQ (reference sequence). DNA for the CDR3: TGTGCCAGCAGCTTCCTTCTGGCCAGAACAGATACGCAGTATTTT. As protein: CASSFLLARTDTQYF. Drawing the rest from reference TRBV7-9 and TRBJ2-3, the complete variable domain is DTGVSQNPRHKITKRGQNVTFRCDPISEHNRLYWYRQTLGQGPEFLTYFQNEAQLEKSRLLSDRFSAERPKGSFSTLEIQRTEQGDSAMYLCASSFLLARTDTQYFGPGTRLTVL.

J is TRBJ1-5 and V is TRBV5-6; D gene uncertain. V was clipped by 4 bases and J by 5 bases, with 10 bases between them. The CDR3 runs to 13 residues. CDR1 is SGHDT, CDR2 YYEEEE, per germline. Here the CDR3 DNA reads TGTGCCAGCAGCCGTGACCGAGATCAGCCCCAGCATTTT. It translates to CASSRDRDQPQHF.

This chain uses TRBV5-1 with TRBJ1-3, with no clear D. Trimming left V 0 bases short and J 4 bases short, with 11 bases between. Germline CDR1 and CDR2: SGHRS and YFSETQ. This CDR3 is built from 15 residues. CDR3: CASSLEPGAGNTIYF. The CDR3 coding sequence is TGCGCCAGCAGCTTGGAGCCGGGCGCCGGAAACACCATATATTTT.

The V and J genes are TRBV6-4 and TRBJ2-1; a possible D gene is TRBD2 (6 bases). The germline gives CDR1 MRHNA, CDR2 SNTAGT. Deletions cut 7 bases from V and 4 bases from J, with 20 bases between. The CDR3 is 16 amino acids. CDR3 loop: CASIRYLEGFYNEQFF. CDR3 in DNA: TGTGCCAGCATTCGATACTTGGAGGGATTTTACAATGAGCAGTTCTTC.

The chain is built from TRBV10-1 and TRBJ2-7; TRBD2 might be the D (5 bases). The V and J ends lost 5 bases and 4 bases respectively, with 21 bases between them. Germline loops: CDR1 WNHNN, CDR2 SYGVQD (reference sequence). The CDR3 extends over 16 amino acids. This chain's CDR3 is CASSFRPERGLYEQYF. The CDR3 coding sequence is TGCGCCAGCAGTTTCCGCCCGGAGAGAGGGCTATACGAGCAGTACTTC.

V and J are TRBV29-1 and TRBJ2-5; D not certain. This CDR3 is built from 11 residues. V was clipped by 6 bases and J by 3 bases, with 8 bases between them. CDR1 and CDR2 (germline): SQVTM, ANQGSEA. The CDR3 DNA follows: TGCAGCGTGGATGGGGAAGAGACCCAGTACTTC. Encoded protein: CSVDGEETQYF.

V usage is TRBV6-5 and J usage is TRBJ2-5; D is perhaps TRBD2 (6 bases). CDR1 and CDR2 from the germline V gene are MNHEY and SVGAGI. Between the trimmed V and J ends, which lost 7 bases and 5 bases, there was a span of 20 bases. The CDR3 is 15 residues long. The CDR3 is CASNPRRGRRETQYF. Here the CDR3 DNA reads TGTGCCAGCAATCCTAGGAGGGGCCGACGGGAGACCCAGTACTTC.

The V and J genes are TRBV29-1 and TRBJ2-5; TRBD2 might be the D (6 bases). The V end was cut by 6 bases, the J end by 3 bases, with 23 bases between. Germline CDR1 is SQVTM and CDR2 is ANQGSEA. The CDR3 totals 16 residues. The CDR3 loop reads CSVPRVKGGLEETQYF. CDR3 DNA: TGCAGCGTACCTAGGGTGAAGGGAGGTTTAGAAGAGACCCAGTACTTC.

The chain has TRBV29-1 and TRBJ2-2; 10 nucleotides align to TRBD1. The length of the CDR3 is 14 residues. CDR1 and CDR2 (germline): SQVTM, ANQGSEA. J lost 4 bases, V lost 6 bases, and 5 bases had no gene match. CDR3 region: CSVRRDRGTGELFF. The CDR3 DNA sequence: TGCAGCGTACGCCGGGACAGGGGCACCGGGGAGCTGTTTTTT.

The V and J genes are TRBV5-1 and TRBJ1-4; 8 nucleotides agree with TRBD1. CDR1 and CDR2 from the germline V gene are SGHRS and YFSETQ. This CDR3 spans 16 amino acids. The V gene end was trimmed by 0 bases and the J gene end by 0 bases; junction bases not matched to a gene: 1. This CDR3 reads CASSLVQGATNEKLFF. CDR3 DNA: TGCGCCAGCAGCTTGGTACAGGGGGCAACTAATGAAAAACTGTTTTTT.

The gene calls are TRBV28 and TRBJ2-7, with 10 bases identical to TRBD2. The CDR3 consists of 15 residues. Germline assignment: CDR1 MDHEN and CDR2 SYDVKM. V lost 2 bases, J lost 6 bases, and 7 bases stayed unmatched. The CDR3: CASSLSGGASGEQYF. DNA of the CDR3: TGTGCCAGCAGTTTAAGCGGGGGGGCCTCGGGCGAGCAGTACTTC. The full variable domain, rest sourced from reference TRBV28 and TRBJ2-7, is DVKVTQSSRYLVKRTGEKVFLECVQDMDHENMFWYRQDPGLGLRLIYFSYDVKMKEKGDIPEGYSVSREKKERFSLILESASTNQTSMYLCASSLSGGASGEQYFGPGTRLTVT.

This sequence joins TRBV2 and TRBJ2-7; TRBD1 aligns across 7 bases. CDR1 SNHLY and CDR2 FYNNEI come from the germline V gene. Trimming at V came to 6 bases and at J to 6 bases, leaving 11 bases not matched to a gene. The CDR3 loop spans 14 amino acids. Written as DNA, the CDR3 is TGTGCCAGCAGCCCTGAGAGGGGGCTCACCGAGCAGTACTTC. This gives the protein CASSPERGLTEQYF.

The J gene is TRBJ2-5, the V gene TRBV9; TRBD2 aligns across 9 bases. Germline V gene data show CDR1 as SGDLS and CDR2 as YYNGEE. CDR3 size: 16 residues. The junction had 4 bases not matched to a gene; V was cut back by 0 bases and J by 1 base. Written as DNA, the CDR3 is TGTGCCAGCAGCGTAGAGACTAGCGGCCCCCAAGAGACCCAGTACTTC. It yields the protein CASSVETSGPQETQYF. Looking up the rest from reference TRBV9 and TRBJ2-5 gives the full variable domain: DSGVTQTPKHLITATGQRVTLRCSPRSGDLSVYWYQQSLDQGLQFLIQYYNGEERAKGNILERFSAQQFPDLHSELNLSSLELGDSALYFCASSVETSGPQETQYFGPGTRLLVL.

The chain has TRBV19 and TRBJ1-1, with D maybe TRBD1 (5 bases). This CDR3 is built from 13 residues. Germline CDR1 LNHDA, CDR2 SQIVND (reference sequence). Between the trimmed V and J ends, which lost 3 bases and 2 bases, there was a span of 7 bases. CDR3 loop: CASSMGTNTEAFF. CDR3 in DNA: TGTGCCAGTAGTATGGGGACTAACACTGAAGCTTTCTTT.

The chain combines TRBV6-5 with TRBJ2-1, with 8 bases fitting TRBD2. J lost 2 bases, V lost 6 bases, and 6 bases had no gene match. Germline V gene lookup returns CDR1 MNHEY and CDR2 SVGAGI. The CDR3 has 15 amino acids. The CDR3 spells CASSATSGAYNEQFF. In DNA, the CDR3 is TGTGCCAGCAGCGCAACTAGCGGAGCCTACAATGAGCAGTTCTTC.

The V gene is TRBV7-2, the J gene TRBJ2-3; D unresolved. Germline V gene lookup returns CDR1 SGHTA and CDR2 FQGNSA. V was pared by 3 bases and J by 2 bases, with 3 bases between. The CDR3 extends over 12 amino acids. This CDR3 is CASSFFTDTQYF. In nucleotides, the CDR3 is TGTGCCAGCAGCTTCTTCACAGATACGCAGTATTTT.

In nucleotides, the CDR3 is TGTGCCAGCAGCTTAGTTTGGGGGGGGGACCCAGATACGCAGTATTTT. Its translation: CASSLVWGGDPDTQYF. The rearrangement joins TRBV7-2 to TRBJ2-3; TRBD2 agrees at 7 bases. V dropped 1 base and J dropped 4; count of bases not matched to a gene: 8. CDR1 is SGHTA and CDR2 is FQGNSA in the germline V gene. The CDR3 covers 16 residues.

The chain employs TRBV5-1 and TRBJ1-1; 12 nucleotides agree with TRBD1. Germline V lookup: CDR1 SGHRS, CDR2 YFSETQ. With 3 bases clipped from V and 1 base from J, the junction kept 4 bases outside the gene matches. The CDR3 has 16 amino acids. CDR3 sequence reads: CASSSGTGGRNTEAFF. CDR3 DNA sequence: TGCGCCAGCAGCTCCGGGACAGGGGGCAGGAACACTGAAGCTTTCTTT.

This clone showed up just once. The V call is TRBV9, the J call TRBJ1-3; D remains unclear. CDR1 SGDLS and CDR2 YYNGEE come from the germline V gene. V dropped 3 bases and J dropped 2 bases, with 12 bases sitting between them. The CDR3 consists of 15 residues. DNA for the CDR3: TGTGCCAGCAGCGAACAGACTAGGCCTGGAAACACCATATATTTT. It encodes CASSEQTRPGNTIYF. The full variable domain, with the rest looked up from reference TRBV9 and TRBJ1-3, is DSGVTQTPKHLITATGQRVTLRCSPRSGDLSVYWYQQSLDQGLQFLIQYYNGEERAKGNILERFSAQQFPDLHSELNLSSLELGDSALYFCASSEQTRPGNTIYFGEGSWLTVV.

The chain recombines TRBV19 with TRBJ1-6; TRBD1 agrees at 7 bases. This CDR3 has 16 amino acids. Germline V gene data show CDR1 as LNHDA and CDR2 as SQIVND (reference sequence). V gave up 5 bases and J gave up 4 bases; unmatched junction bases: 8. DNA of the CDR3: TGTGCCAGTAGTGCCCGACAGGGCTTTTATAATTCACCCCTCCACTTT. It encodes CASSARQGFYNSPLHF. The full variable domain, rest sourced from reference TRBV19 and TRBJ1-6, is DGGITQSPKYLFRKEGQNVTLSCEQNLNHDAMYWYRQDPGQGLRLIYYSQIVNDFQKGDIAEGYSVSREKKESFPLTVTSAQKNPTAFYLCASSARQGFYNSPLHFGNGTRLTVT.

The rearrangement joins TRBV6-1 to TRBJ1-5; 9 bases are a match to TRBD1. This CDR3 has 15 amino acids. The junction had 3 bases not matched to a gene; V was cut back by 2 bases and J by 4 bases. From germline, CDR1 is MNHNS and CDR2 SASEGT. The CDR3 sequence is CASSEWTGDNQPQHF. As DNA, the CDR3 is TGTGCCAGCAGTGAATGGACAGGGGATAATCAGCCCCAGCATTTT.